This T cell receptor (beta chain) was documented in a study of identical twins. TCRdb reprocessed the 5' RACE reads with MiXCR, giving one entry per CDR3 protein. The data hold under 250,000 distinct CDR3 sequences, with about 7.5% observed a single time. Trimming stripped 0 bases from V and 1 base from J, with 8 bases between. The CDR3 contains 15 residues. Germline V gene data show CDR1 as LGHNA and CDR2 as YSLEER. Notes on the study in general: Cross-sectional statistical analysis was relied on for the conclusions, without the same donors being followed.

Regarding this clonotype: Its target is unknown.

The same data also went into a second study, on yellow fever vaccine responses in identical twins.

The rearrangement links TRBV4-3 to TRBJ2-3, with D possibly matching TRBD2 (6 bases). The sequence was obtained from a woman aged 18-35 years in good health. Sequences were obtained from memory (CD45RO+) T cells sorted from blood. CDR3 sequence (DNA): TGCGCCAGCAGCCAAGAGGGGGGACGCACAGATACGCAGTATTTT. This sequence encodes CASSQEGGRTDTQYF.